Listed below are T cell receptor beta chains from one sample, sequenced in a study of shared clonotypes between healthy human individuals. The method was immunoSEQ multiplex PCR; TCRdb's version includes in-frame clones alone and lacks a portion of them. Of 900,000 to 1,200,000 clones listed, about four fifths are singletons. Sequenced material: memory CD4+ T cells from PBMCs. These receptors were taken from a man younger than 30 in good health. Some clones in this sample may be carry-over from other donors' samples. CDR3s include the opening cysteine and the closing phenylalanine or tryptophan. The order of the fields is J gene, V gene, clone size, D gene, CDR3 DNA, CDR3 protein. The D gene is left open where the match is weak. Expanded clones are given a class, and other clones once, few, many or no size at all.

>TRBJ2-3|TRBV14|once|.
TGTGCCAGCAGCCAAGGACGGCCCAGCACAGATACGCAGTATTTT
CASSQGRPSTDTQYF
>TRBJ2-3|TRBV28|once|.
TGTGCCAGCAGTTTAGGGGGGGATACGCAGTATTTT
CASSLGGDTQYF
>TRBJ2-2|TRBV7-2|.|.
TGTGCCAGCAGCCCCTTGGCAGGCCGCACCGGGGAGCTGTTTTTT
CASSPLAGRTGELFF
>TRBJ2-6|TRBV29-1|.|TRBD2
TGCAGCGTTAGGGAAAGGATAGCGGGAGGAGCTGGGGCCAACGTCCTGACTTTC
CSVRERIAGGAGANVLTF
>TRBJ2-7|TRBV5-1|.|TRBD2
TGCGCCAGCAGCTTGGTTGTGGGAGGGTCTTACGAGCAGTACTTC
CASSLVVGGSYEQYF
>TRBJ1-3|TRBV5-1|.|TRBD1
TGCGCCAGCAGCACCACAGGGGCCTCTGGAAACACCATATATTTT
CASSTTGASGNTIYF
>TRBJ2-7|TRBV28|.|.
TGTGCCAGCGTGGGCCCAAGCTCCTACGAGCAGTACTTC
CASVGPSSYEQYF
>TRBJ1-3|TRBV18|.|.
TGTGCCAGCTCCCCGTCCGGGGGGCCCGGAAACACCATATATTTT
CASSPSGGPGNTIYF
>TRBJ2-7|TRBV5-8|.|TRBD1
TGTGCCAGCAGCTTGGCCCTGGACAGGGGAGGTTACGAGCAGTACTTC
CASSLALDRGGYEQYF
>TRBJ1-5|TRBV10-3|once|.
TGTGCCATCAGTGAGGGAAGGAATCAGCCCCAGCATTTT
CAISEGRNQPQHF
>TRBJ1-2|TRBV5-5|few|.
TGTGCCAGCAGCTTGGGTTCGGACAGTGATTATGGCTACACCTTC
CASSLGSDSDYGYTF
>TRBJ2-5|TRBV5-8|.|.
TGTGCCAGCAGCCCCTTGTTGGGGGTAAAAGAGACCCAGTACTTC
CASSPLLGVKETQYF
>TRBJ2-3|TRBV30|once|.
TGTGCCTGGAGCGACTCCACAGATACGCAGTATTTT
CAWSDSTDTQYF
>TRBJ2-7|TRBV9|few|TRBD2
TGTGCCAGCAGCGCGGGACTAGCGGGAGGCGAGCAGTACTTC
CASSAGLAGGEQYF
>TRBJ1-5|TRBV4-3|.|.
TGCGCCAGCAGCCAAGATTACAGGGCCCTCAATCAGCCCCAGCATTTT
CASSQDYRALNQPQHF
>TRBJ2-7|TRBV27|.|.
TGTGCCAGCAGTTTTTTGGGGAGAGGGACGCACGAGCAGTACTTC
CASSFLGRGTHEQYF
>TRBJ2-7|TRBV7-2|few|TRBD1
TGTGCCAGCAGCTCGCAGGGGGCTTCCTACGAGCAGTACTTC
CASSSQGASYEQYF
>TRBJ2-7|TRBV7-2|.|TRBD1
TGTGCCAGCAGCTTTATTACAGGGGGGAACTACGAGCAGTACTTC
CASSFITGGNYEQYF
>TRBJ1-4|TRBV28|few|TRBD1
TGTGCCAGCCGGGACAGGGGGCTAAGGGGCGTTAATGAAAAACTGTTTTTT
CASRDRGLRGVNEKLFF
>TRBJ1-5|TRBV18|once|.
TGTGCCAGCTCACCCGGACGGACCGACAATCAGCCCCAGCATTTT
CASSPGRTDNQPQHF
>TRBJ2-3|TRBV27|.|TRBD2
TGTGCCAGCAGGACTCCGGGGGGATGGGATACGCAGTATTTT
CASRTPGGWDTQYF
>TRBJ1-1|TRBV4-3|.|TRBD1
TGCGCCAGCAGCCAATTCACAGGGGACACTGAAGCTTTCTTT
CASSQFTGDTEAFF
>TRBJ2-1|TRBV10-2|.|TRBD2
TGCGCCAGCAGTGATCGGGCGGCGGGGGTCAATGAGCAGTTCTTC
CASSDRAAGVNEQFF
>TRBJ1-5|TRBV25-1|.|.
TGTGCCAGCAGTGAATTTGAAGGGCCCAATCAGCCCCAGCATTTT
CASSEFEGPNQPQHF
>TRBJ2-3|TRBV9|.|.
TGTGCCAGCAGCGTCGAAAGCAACCGGCCAGATACGCAGTATTTT
CASSVESNRPDTQYF
>TRBJ2-2|TRBV5-4|.|.
TGTGCCAGCAGCCAAGGGGCCGCCGACGATGCGAACACCGGGGAGCTGTTTTTT
CASSQGAADDANTGELFF
>TRBJ1-2|TRBV18|few|.
TGTGCCAGCTCACCACCTTTCGGATACGTAGAGGGCTACACCTTC
CASSPPFGYVEGYTF
>TRBJ1-1|TRBV2|once|.
TGTGCCAGCAGTAAGGGAACAGGGAACACTGAAGCTTTCTTT
CASSKGTGNTEAFF
>TRBJ2-3|TRBV18|.|.
TGTGCCAGCTCACCACCGACAGTTAATACGCAGTATTTT
CASSPPTVNTQYF
>TRBJ2-7|TRBV7-2|.|TRBD2
TGTGCCAGCAGCAGTCGGCGGGAGGGCCTCTACGAGCAGTACTTC
CASSSRREGLYEQYF
>TRBJ2-3|TRBV7-3|few|.
TGTGCCAGCAGCCCTGTCGGGGCGGGGAGCACAGATACGCAGTATTTT
CASSPVGAGSTDTQYF